This TCR beta chain came from a study of blood T cell repertoires in COVID-19. Libraries were prepared by immunoSEQ multiplex PCR; TCRdb keeps only in-frame clonotypes and omits some of them. The table shows 150,000 to 200,000 clones, with 84% occurring only once. This CDR3 comprises 14 residues. Trimming stripped 6 bases from V and 5 bases from J, with 19 bases between. CDR1 and CDR2 (germline): SQVTM, ANQGSEA. The sample consisted of peripheral blood. The V gene is TRBV29-1, the J gene TRBJ2-5; perhaps TRBD2 as D (5 bases). The TCR originated in a woman of 80 years or more with acute or convalescent COVID-19. Written as DNA, the CDR3 is TGCAGCGTCGTAGATCCGACTCGAGGGGAGACCCAGTACTTC. Translated: CSVVDPTRGETQYF.